This T cell receptor (beta chain) stems from a study of post-analysis software for immune sequencing data. On the study more broadly: The courses of disease that were included comprised relapsing-remitting, secondary progressive and progressive-relapsing multiple sclerosis. Study-level results: Significantly decreased normalized Chao1 diversity was recorded for multiple sclerosis patients relative to controls. TRBV5-6, TRBV5-1 and TRBV20-1 were among four or five TRBV segments more frequent in patients than controls.

This clonotype was picked up a small number of times. Its specificity is unknown. Presence of unique molecular identifiers characterized the TCR beta cDNA libraries. T cells numbering roughly 0.95 to 11 million gave rise to 500,000 to 600,000 cDNA molecules. TCRdb re-derived calls from the PCR reads in MiXCR, one entry per CDR3 protein. Of about 500,000 distinct CDR3 sequences in the sample, nearly 45% were seen once. V was pared by 5 bases and J by 5 bases, with 19 bases between. The CDR3 extends over 15 amino acids. Germline V gene data show CDR1 as SGHTA and CDR2 as FQGNSA. This sequence originates from a girl aged 10 to 17 with multiple sclerosis. The V gene is TRBV7-2, the J gene TRBJ2-7, with D possibly being TRBD1 (6 bases). What was sequenced was blood. The DNA of the CDR3 is TGTGCCAGCAGCCCTGCGTCAGGGGCTTGGGACGAGCAGTACTTC. It codes for CASSPASGAWDEQYF.